The rows below give T cell receptor beta chains drawn from one sample of a study of T cell responses to AZD1222 COVID-19 vaccine. Generated by immunoSEQ multiplex PCR, the TCRdb table keeps only in-frame clones and is missing some. The sample comprises 90,000 to 150,000 clones, approximately 87% of which are singletons, and about 3.7% rests with the top ten. The starting material was peripheral blood, obtained on day 0 of AZD1222 vaccination. Receptors were obtained from an adult in good health. Both conserved end residues are part of each CDR3. The D gene is left open where the match is weak. Only part of the rows carry a size: once, few, many, or a class if the clone is expanded.

d_gene	v_gene	abundance	j_gene	CDR3nt	CDR3aa
-	TRBV18	once	TRBJ1-1	TGTGCCAGCTCACTCACCGAGGGAGTGAACACTGAAGCTTTCTTT	CASSLTEGVNTEAFF
TRBD1	TRBV2	-	TRBJ1-1	TGTGCCAGCAGTTTCTCAACAGGGGTGAACACTGAAGCTTTCTTT	CASSFSTGVNTEAFF
-	TRBV14	few	TRBJ1-4	TGTGCCAGCAGCCTTTTAAGCGGTGAAAAACTGTTTTTT	CASSLLSGEKLFF
-	TRBV6-5	-	TRBJ1-2	TGTGCCAGCAGACCCATCACAGCTCCAGGGTATGGCTACACCTTC	CASRPITAPGYGYTF
-	TRBV28	-	TRBJ2-2	TGTGCCAGCAGCCCCGGGGGCGGGAACGGGGAGCTGTTTTTT	CASSPGGGNGELFF
-	TRBV5-5	-	TRBJ1-5	TGTGCCAGCAGCTTCGGAGAGTATCAGCCCCAGCATTTT	CASSFGEYQPQHF
-	TRBV20-1	-	TRBJ1-1	TGCAGTGCTAGTCAGATGGGGGACACTGAAGCTTTCTTT	CSASQMGDTEAFF
TRBD1	TRBV6-5	-	TRBJ2-1	TGTGCCAGCAGTTACTCCTGGGGGACAGAATACAATGAGCAGTTCTTC	CASSYSWGTEYNEQFF
TRBD1	TRBV2	few	TRBJ1-2	TGTGCCAGCAGGAAGGGACAGGGGTGGGATGGCTACACCTTC	CASRKGQGWDGYTF
TRBD1	TRBV6-6	-	TRBJ1-1	TGTGCCAGCAGTCCCCACCCGTCTGACAGGGGGAACACTGAAGCTTTCTTT	CASSPHPSDRGNTEAFF
-	TRBV2	-	TRBJ1-2	TGTGCCAGCGGCAACGGATGGCTAGGCACCTTC	CASGNGWLGTF
-	TRBV19	-	TRBJ1-2	TGTGCCAGTAGTATCCCACCACCCTTGGGACAAACTTATGGCTACACCTTC	CASSIPPPLGQTYGYTF
-	TRBV25-1	once	TRBJ1-2	TGTGCCAGCAGCCCTACCAAGGGGGGCTACACCTTC	CASSPTKGGYTF
-	TRBV6-5	-	TRBJ1-6	TGTGCCAGCAGTTACTTCGGGACATCGACCTCACCCCTCCACTTT	CASSYFGTSTSPLHF
-	TRBV5-1	-	TRBJ1-6	TGCGCCAGCTCACACAGGGATCGGAATAATTCACCCCTCCACTTT	CASSHRDRNNSPLHF
-	TRBV5-1	-	TRBJ2-3	TGCGCCAGCAGCTTGGTTGCGGATTACACAGATACGCAGTATTTT	CASSLVADYTDTQYF
-	TRBV14	-	TRBJ1-1	TGTGCCAGCAGCCAAGATTTGATCACTGAAGCTTTCTTT	CASSQDLITEAFF
-	TRBV10-3	-	TRBJ1-2	TGTGCCATCAGTGAGCCCAGGGAAGATGGCTACACCTTC	CAISEPREDGYTF
-	TRBV25-1	-	TRBJ1-2	TGTGCCAGCAGTGGGGCCGCCTATGGCTACACCTTC	CASSGAAYGYTF
-	TRBV4-3	few	TRBJ2-6	TGCGCCAGCAGCCAAGGTACACCTGGGGCCAACGTCCTGACTTTC	CASSQGTPGANVLTF
-	TRBV5-1	-	TRBJ2-7	TGCGCCAGCAGCTTGACAGGGACCTACGAGCAGTACTTC	CASSLTGTYEQYF
TRBD1	TRBV6-1	-	TRBJ1-2	TGTGCCAGCAGTGAATGGGGTTATGGGACAGACCAGGACTATGGCTACACCTTC	CASSEWGYGTDQDYGYTF
TRBD1	TRBV27	-	TRBJ1-1	TGTGCCAGCAGTTTCAGGGGGGGCACTGAAGCTTTCTTT	CASSFRGGTEAFF
-	TRBV5-1	-	TRBJ1-4	TGCGCCAGCAGCTTCGATCCCGCAACTAATGAAAAACTGTTTTTT	CASSFDPATNEKLFF
-	TRBV5-1	-	TRBJ1-3	TGCGCCAGCAGCTTGGTCCAGGGGATCTCTGGAAACACCATATATTTT	CASSLVQGISGNTIYF
-	TRBV2	-	TRBJ1-5	TGTGCCAGCAGAAAGGATCCCAGCAATCAGCCCCAGCATTTT	CASRKDPSNQPQHF
-	TRBV29-1	once	TRBJ2-5	TGCAGCGTTCCTCCGGGGTACTTC	CSVPPGYF
TRBD1	TRBV7-8	-	TRBJ2-1	TGTGCCAGCAGCCAGACAGGGGGCTTCTCCTACAATGAGCAGTTCTTC	CASSQTGGFSYNEQFF
-	TRBV4-3	many	TRBJ2-1	TGCGCCAGCAGCCAAGATCTAGGCGGGTCCTATTCAAATGAGCAGTTCTTC	CASSQDLGGSYSNEQFF
-	TRBV7-9	medium-sized	TRBJ2-1	TGTGCCAGCAGCAGCCCGTTAAGGGATGAGCAGTTCTTC	CASSSPLRDEQFF
TRBD1	TRBV9	-	TRBJ1-1	TGTGCCAGCAGCGCCCGACAGGGACTTTTAAACACTGAAGCTTTCTTT	CASSARQGLLNTEAFF
-	TRBV7-8	once	TRBJ1-5	TGTGCCAGCAGCTTAGAAGGGACCGCCTATTATAGCAATCAGCCCCAGCATTTT	CASSLEGTAYYSNQPQHF
-	TRBV6-2/TRBV6-3	once	TRBJ1-5	TGTGCCAGCAGTTACTCTGGCAGGGCCCAGCCCCAGCATTTT	CASSYSGRAQPQHF
-	TRBV7-9	-	TRBJ1-4	TGTGCCAGCAGCCCCGGAGGTGGAGGGGAGAGAGAAAAACTGTTTTTT	CASSPGGGGEREKLFF
-	TRBV3-1/TRBV3-2	-	TRBJ2-3	TGTGCCAGCAGCCACAGAACCCTGGAAGATACGCAGTATTTT	CASSHRTLEDTQYF
-	TRBV11-2	few	TRBJ1-5	TGTGCCAGCAGCTCGCAGGTTAGCAATCAGCCCCAGCATTTT	CASSSQVSNQPQHF
TRBD1	TRBV5-1	-	TRBJ2-7	TGCGCCAGCAGCTCTGGCCGGGACAGGGGCTACGAGCAGTACTTC	CASSSGRDRGYEQYF
-	TRBV5-6	-	TRBJ1-2	TGTGCCAGCAGCTTGGGCAGGTGGGCCTACTATGGCTACACCTTC	CASSLGRWAYYGYTF
-	TRBV19	-	TRBJ1-2	TGTGCCAGTAGTATGGAGGGGAACTATGGCTACACCTTC	CASSMEGNYGYTF
TRBD2	TRBV19	once	TRBJ2-1	TGTGCCAGTAGTCCGATAGCGGGAGGGTCCTACAATGAGCAGTTCTTC	CASSPIAGGSYNEQFF
-	TRBV27	-	TRBJ2-3	TGTGCCAGCGCCAAATTGGGGGCCCTCACAGATACGCAGTATTTT	CASAKLGALTDTQYF
-	TRBV10-3	-	TRBJ1-2	TGTGCCATCAGTGAGCCGGGACAAGGCGACTATGGCTACACCTTC	CAISEPGQGDYGYTF
-	TRBV7-2	once	TRBJ2-7	TGTGCCAGCAGCTTAGCCCCCTCCAGGGGATACGAGCAGTACTTC	CASSLAPSRGYEQYF
TRBD1	TRBV27	-	TRBJ2-7	TGTGCCAGCTCCTTGGACAGGGACACCTACGAGCAGTACTTC	CASSLDRDTYEQYF
-	TRBV19	-	TRBJ1-1	TGTGCCAGTAGTATTTGGAGGGAGGCGAAGACTGAAGCTTTCTTT	CASSIWREAKTEAFF